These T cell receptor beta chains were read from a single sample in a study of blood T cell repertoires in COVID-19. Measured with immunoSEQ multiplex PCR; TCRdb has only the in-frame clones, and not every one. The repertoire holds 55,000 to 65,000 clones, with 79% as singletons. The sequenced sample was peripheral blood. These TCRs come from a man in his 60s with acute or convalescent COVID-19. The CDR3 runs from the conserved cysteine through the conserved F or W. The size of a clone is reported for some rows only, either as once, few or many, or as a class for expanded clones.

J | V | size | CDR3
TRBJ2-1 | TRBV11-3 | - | CASSLGGGPSNEQFF
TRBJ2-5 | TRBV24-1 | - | CATSPVAYQETQYF
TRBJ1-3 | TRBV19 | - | CASSITASGNTIYF
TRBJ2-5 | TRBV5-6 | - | CASSLGFSSETQYF
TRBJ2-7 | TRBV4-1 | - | CASSLERGHYEQYF
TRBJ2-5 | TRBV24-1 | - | CATSDPTGASPQETQYF
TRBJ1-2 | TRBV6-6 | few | CASSPGGVLYGYTF
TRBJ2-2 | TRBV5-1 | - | CASRETNTGELFF
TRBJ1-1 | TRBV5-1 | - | CASSLGDRNTEAFF
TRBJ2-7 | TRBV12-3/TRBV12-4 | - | CASTQTGGEQYF
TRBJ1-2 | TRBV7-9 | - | CASSPGGRVDYGYTF
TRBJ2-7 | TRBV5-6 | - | CASTVSNRFSPPSYEQYF
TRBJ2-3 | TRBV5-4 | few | CASSLDSSGSYTTQYF
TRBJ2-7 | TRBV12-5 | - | CASAPRQGAYEQYF
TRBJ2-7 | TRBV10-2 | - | CASRGSQTGAYEQYF
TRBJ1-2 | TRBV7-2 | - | CASSLGQGRPPNYGYTF
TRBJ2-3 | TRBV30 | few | CAWTLGAGGTDTQYF
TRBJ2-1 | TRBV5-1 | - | CASSLRVAGGNEQFF
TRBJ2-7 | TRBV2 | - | CASSPGHSYEQYF
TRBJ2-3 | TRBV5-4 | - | CASSLVVNRETDTQYF
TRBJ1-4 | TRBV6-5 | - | CASRNRGANEKLFF
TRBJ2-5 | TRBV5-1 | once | CASTSGGQETQYF
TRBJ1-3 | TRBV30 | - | CAWSEGAGNTIYF
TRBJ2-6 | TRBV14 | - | CASSQDSTGRASGANVLTF
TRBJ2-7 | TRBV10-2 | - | CASSESRQAQYF
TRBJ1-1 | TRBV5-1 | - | CASTLGAGETTEAFF
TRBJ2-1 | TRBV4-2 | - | CASSQALAGVTTYNEQFF
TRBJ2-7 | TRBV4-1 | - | CASSRTSGSTYEQYF
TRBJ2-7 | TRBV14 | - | CASSQVRQGEQYF
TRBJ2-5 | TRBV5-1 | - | CASSLDKETQYF
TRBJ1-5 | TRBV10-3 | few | CATAAEHSNQPQHF
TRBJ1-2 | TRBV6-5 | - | CASRPGTGRFGYTF
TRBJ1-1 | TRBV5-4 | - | CASSLWTVNTEAFF
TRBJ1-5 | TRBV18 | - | CASSPERDQPQHF
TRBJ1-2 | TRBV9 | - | CASSAGQGALGYTF
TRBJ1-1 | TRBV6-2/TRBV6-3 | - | CASSYGGAMNTEAFF
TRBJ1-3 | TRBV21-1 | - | CASSKKAIPSSGNTIYF
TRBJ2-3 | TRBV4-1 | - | CASSRLAGRTGPDTQYF
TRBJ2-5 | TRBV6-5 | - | CASSEVYQETQYF
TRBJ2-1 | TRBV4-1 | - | CASSHGIAGGLNEQFF
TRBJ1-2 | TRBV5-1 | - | CASSLQGQGDGYTF
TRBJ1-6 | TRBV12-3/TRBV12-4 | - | CASSSLGGSPLHF
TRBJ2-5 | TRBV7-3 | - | CASSFGTGVETQYF
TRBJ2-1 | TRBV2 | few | CASSDRSGGPKSYNEQFF
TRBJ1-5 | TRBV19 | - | CASSIRGQPQHF
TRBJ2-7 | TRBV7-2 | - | CASSLDREQYF
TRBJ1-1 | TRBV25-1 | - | CASSESGTAEAFF
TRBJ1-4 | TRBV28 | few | CASSSGSTNEKLFF